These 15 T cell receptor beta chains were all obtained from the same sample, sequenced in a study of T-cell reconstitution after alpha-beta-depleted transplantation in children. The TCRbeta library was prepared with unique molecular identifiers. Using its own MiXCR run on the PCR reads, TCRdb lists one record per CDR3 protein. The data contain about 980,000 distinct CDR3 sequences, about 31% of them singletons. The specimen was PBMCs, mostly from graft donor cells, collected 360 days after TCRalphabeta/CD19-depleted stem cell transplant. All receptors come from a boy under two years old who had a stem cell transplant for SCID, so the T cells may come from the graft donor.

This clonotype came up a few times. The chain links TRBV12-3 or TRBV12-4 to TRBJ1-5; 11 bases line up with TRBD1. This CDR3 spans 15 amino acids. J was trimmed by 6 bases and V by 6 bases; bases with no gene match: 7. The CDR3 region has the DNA TGTGCCAGCAGCCGGACAGGGGGCCGGGGTCAGCCCCAGCATTTT. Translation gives CASSRTGGRGQPQHF.

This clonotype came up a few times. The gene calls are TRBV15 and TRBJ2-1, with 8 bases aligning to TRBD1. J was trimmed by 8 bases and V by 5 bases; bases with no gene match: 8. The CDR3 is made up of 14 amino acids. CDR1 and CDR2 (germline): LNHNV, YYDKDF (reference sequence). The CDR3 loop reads CATSPWTGKDEQFF. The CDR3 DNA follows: TGTGCCACCAGCCCCTGGACAGGGAAGGATGAGCAGTTCTTC.

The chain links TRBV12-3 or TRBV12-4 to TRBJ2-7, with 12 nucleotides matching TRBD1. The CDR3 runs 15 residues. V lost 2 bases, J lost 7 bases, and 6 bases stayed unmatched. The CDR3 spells CASSLPGQGAREQYF. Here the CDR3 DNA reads TGTGCCAGCAGTTTACCGGGACAGGGGGCGCGGGAGCAGTACTTC.

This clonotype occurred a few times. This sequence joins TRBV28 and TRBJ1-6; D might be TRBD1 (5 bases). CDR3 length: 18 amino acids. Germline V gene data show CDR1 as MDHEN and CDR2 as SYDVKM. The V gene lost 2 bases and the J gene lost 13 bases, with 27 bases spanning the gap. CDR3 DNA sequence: TGTGCCAGCAGTTTACTGGACTTGGCGGCTGCGGGGCCGTTGCCCCTCCACTTT. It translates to CASSLLDLAAAGPLPLHF.

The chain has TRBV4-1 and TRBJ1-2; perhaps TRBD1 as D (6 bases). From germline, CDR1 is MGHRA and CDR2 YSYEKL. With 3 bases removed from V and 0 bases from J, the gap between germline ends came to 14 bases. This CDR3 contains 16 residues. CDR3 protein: CASSQTPGHPNYGYTF. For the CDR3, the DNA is TGCGCCAGCAGCCAGACACCGGGACATCCTAACTATGGCTACACCTTC.

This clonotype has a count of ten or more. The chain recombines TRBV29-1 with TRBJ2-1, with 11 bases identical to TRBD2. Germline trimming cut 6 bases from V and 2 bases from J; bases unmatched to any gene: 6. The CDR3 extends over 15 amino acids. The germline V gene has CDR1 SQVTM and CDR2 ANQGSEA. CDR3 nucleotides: TGCAGCGTGGATACTAGCGGGAGCCCCTACAATGAGCAGTTCTTC. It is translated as CSVDTSGSPYNEQFF.

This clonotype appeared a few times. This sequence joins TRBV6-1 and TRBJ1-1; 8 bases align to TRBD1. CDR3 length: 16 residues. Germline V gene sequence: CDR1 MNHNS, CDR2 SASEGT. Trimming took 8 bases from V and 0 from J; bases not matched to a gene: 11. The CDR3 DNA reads TGTGCCAGCGCACTACAGGGGGGAAGGATGAACACTGAAGCTTTCTTT. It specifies CASALQGGRMNTEAFF.

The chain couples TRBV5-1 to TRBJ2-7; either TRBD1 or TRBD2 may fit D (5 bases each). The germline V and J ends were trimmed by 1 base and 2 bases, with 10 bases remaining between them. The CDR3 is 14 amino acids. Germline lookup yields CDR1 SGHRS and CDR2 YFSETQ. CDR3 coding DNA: TGCGCCAGCAGCTTGAGACAGACTACCTACGAGCAGTACTTC. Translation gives CASSLRQTTYEQYF.

The CDR3 loop is CASSPDYQNEQFF. DNA of the CDR3: TGTGCCAGCTCACCGGACTACCAAAATGAGCAGTTCTTC. The chain carries TRBV18 and TRBJ2-1; possible D gene TRBD2, 6 bases. Trimming shortened V by 3 bases and J by 7 bases, and 10 bases separated the two germline ends. The germline V gene has CDR1 KGHSH and CDR2 LQKENI. The CDR3 loop spans 13 amino acids.

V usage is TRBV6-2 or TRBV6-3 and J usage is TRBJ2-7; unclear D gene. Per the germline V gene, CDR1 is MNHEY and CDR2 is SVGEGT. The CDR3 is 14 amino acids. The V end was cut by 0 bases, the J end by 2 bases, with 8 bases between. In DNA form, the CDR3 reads TGTGCCAGCAGTTACTCGCGGTACGCCTACGAGCAGTACTTC. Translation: CASSYSRYAYEQYF.

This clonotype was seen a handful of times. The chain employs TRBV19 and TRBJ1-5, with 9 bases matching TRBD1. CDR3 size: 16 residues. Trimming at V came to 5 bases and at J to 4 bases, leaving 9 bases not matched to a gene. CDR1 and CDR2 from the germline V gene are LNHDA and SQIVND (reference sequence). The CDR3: CASSPVDRGGNQPQHF. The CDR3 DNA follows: TGTGCCAGTAGTCCCGTCGACAGGGGGGGTAATCAGCCCCAGCATTTT. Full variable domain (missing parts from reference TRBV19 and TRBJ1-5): DGGITQSPKYLFRKEGQNVTLSCEQNLNHDAMYWYRQDPGQGLRLIYYSQIVNDFQKGDIAEGYSVSREKKESFPLTVTSAQKNPTAFYLCASSPVDRGGNQPQHFGDGTRLSIL.

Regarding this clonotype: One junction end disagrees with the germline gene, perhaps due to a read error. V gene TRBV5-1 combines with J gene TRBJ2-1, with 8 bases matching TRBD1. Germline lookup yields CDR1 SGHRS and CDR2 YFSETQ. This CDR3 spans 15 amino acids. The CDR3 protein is CASSLEPGTGNGQFF. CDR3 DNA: TGCGCCAGCAGCTTGGAACCGGGGACAGGCAATGGGCAGTTCTTC.

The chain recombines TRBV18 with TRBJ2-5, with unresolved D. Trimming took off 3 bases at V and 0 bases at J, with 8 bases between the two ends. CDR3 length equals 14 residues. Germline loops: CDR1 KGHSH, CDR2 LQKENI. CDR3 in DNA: TGTGCCAGCTCACCGTCGCGGTACCAAGAGACCCAGTACTTC. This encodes CASSPSRYQETQYF.

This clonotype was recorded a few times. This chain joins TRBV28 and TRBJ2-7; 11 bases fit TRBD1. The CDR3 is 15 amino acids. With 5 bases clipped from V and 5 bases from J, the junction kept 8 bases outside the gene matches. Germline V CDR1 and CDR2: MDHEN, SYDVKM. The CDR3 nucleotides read TGTGCCAGCAGTCCCCCTGGACAGGGGGCGAACGAGCAGTACTTC. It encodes CASSPPGQGANEQYF.

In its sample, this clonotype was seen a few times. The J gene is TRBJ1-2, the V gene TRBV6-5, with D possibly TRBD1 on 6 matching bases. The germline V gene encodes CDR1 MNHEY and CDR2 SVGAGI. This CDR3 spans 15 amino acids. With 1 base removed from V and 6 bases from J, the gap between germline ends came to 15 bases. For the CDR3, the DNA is TGTGCCAGCAGTTACTACGAGGGGGGTATTGATGGCTACACCTTC. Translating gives CASSYYEGGIDGYTF.